This entry lists 25 T cell receptor beta chains sequenced from one sample in a study of T cells in localized non-small cell lung cancer. The table came from immunoSEQ multiplex PCR; TCRdb's copy has only in-frame clones and leaves some out. The sample holds tens of thousands of clones, 92% seen once. The sequencing here drew on peripheral blood mononuclear cells, taken before any cancer treatment. The origin of the receptors is a woman aged 40 to 75 with stage III lung adenocarcinoma.

The chain carries TRBV29-1 and TRBJ2-1, with 7 bases matching TRBD2. The CDR3 is 16 amino acids. Germline V CDR1 and CDR2: SQVTM, ANQGSEA. Trimming took 5 bases from V and 2 from J; bases not matched to a gene: 12. CDR3 in amino acids: CSVRSGIRTTYNEQFF. The CDR3 DNA is TGCAGCGTTAGAAGCGGGATTAGGACTACCTACAATGAGCAGTTCTTC.

This rearrangement joins TRBV18 to TRBJ2-7, with 10 bases aligning to TRBD1. V dropped 4 bases and J dropped 5; count of bases not matched to a gene: 8. This CDR3 spans 15 amino acids. Per the germline V gene, CDR1 is KGHSH and CDR2 is LQKENI. The DNA of the CDR3 is TGTGCCAGCTCACAGGGGACAGGGGATGTGCACGAGCAGTACTTC. It is translated as CASSQGTGDVHEQYF.

This clone showed up just once. The chain combines TRBV28 with TRBJ2-7; D remains unclear. V was cut by 6 bases and J by 4 bases, with 22 bases left in between. The CDR3 sequence is 16 residues long. Germline V gene sequence: CDR1 MDHEN, CDR2 SYDVKM. The CDR3 DNA reads TGTGCCAGCAGCTTCCTCAGTGACCCCGGTGGATACGAGCAGTACTTC. It encodes CASSFLSDPGGYEQYF.

This chain connects TRBV18 to TRBJ2-5; tentatively, D is TRBD1 (5 bases). The CDR3 totals 14 residues. Germline V gene sequence: CDR1 KGHSH, CDR2 LQKENI. Trimming pared 3 bases from V and 2 bases from J, leaving 10 bases between. For the CDR3, the DNA is TGTGCCAGCTCACCCGACAGCTCGCAAGAGACCCAGTACTTC. It translates to CASSPDSSQETQYF.

This rearrangement joins TRBV6-4 to TRBJ2-7; 9 bases agree with TRBD1. Germline lookup yields CDR1 MRHNA and CDR2 SNTAGT. The CDR3 consists of 15 residues. Losses at the gene ends were 6 bases for V and 4 bases for J; bases not matched to a gene: 10. The CDR3 spells CASSLTGGAGYEQYF. As DNA, the CDR3 is TGTGCCAGCAGCTTAACAGGGGGCGCGGGTTACGAGCAGTACTTC.

The J gene is TRBJ2-1, the V gene TRBV6-5; TRBD2 agrees at 8 bases. The CDR3 contains 12 residues. CDR1 is MNHEY, CDR2 SVGAGI, per germline. Trimming cost V 6 bases and J 9 bases; bases outside gene matches: 4. CDR3 in DNA: TGTGCCAGCAGCCGGACTAGCAGTGAGCAGTTCTTC. This sequence encodes CASSRTSSEQFF.

The rearrangement links TRBV15 to TRBJ1-1; D gene uncertain. The CDR3 has 14 amino acids. The germline V and J ends were trimmed by 0 bases and 2 bases, with 7 bases remaining between them. In germline, CDR1 is LNHNV, CDR2 YYDKDF (reference sequence). The CDR3 nucleotides read TGTGCCACCAGCAGAGAGACCGTTAACACTGAAGCTTTCTTT. Translated: CATSRETVNTEAFF.

The table lists this clone with a count of one. V is TRBV28 and J is TRBJ2-7; TRBD1 might be the D (5 bases). CDR3 length: 13 amino acids. CDR1 is MDHEN and CDR2 is SYDVKM in the germline V gene. Trimming pared 1 base from V and 4 bases from J, leaving 8 bases between. In DNA, the CDR3 is TGTGCCAGCAGTTTATCGGACATTTACGAGCAGTACTTC. Its translation: CASSLSDIYEQYF.

This clone was seen more than once but under ten times. The V gene is TRBV6-5, the J gene TRBJ1-2; possible D gene TRBD1, 6 bases. The germline CDR1 and CDR2 sequences are MNHEY and SVGAGI. This CDR3 is built from 14 residues. Trimming took 0 bases from V and 3 from J, leaving 8 bases between them. CDR3 DNA sequence: TGTGCCAGCAGTTACTCTGGGACATACTATGGCTACACCTTC. Its protein product is CASSYSGTYYGYTF.

The chain is built from TRBV6-4 and TRBJ1-1; D is unclear. V dropped 3 bases and J dropped 2 bases, with 7 bases sitting between them. This CDR3 is 13 amino acids long. Germline assignment: CDR1 MRHNA and CDR2 SNTAGT. DNA for the CDR3: TGTGCCAGCAGTGAGGGCAGAAACACTGAAGCTTTCTTT. Residues: CASSEGRNTEAFF.

The rearrangement links TRBV5-1 to TRBJ2-2; the match to TRBD1 covers 8 bases. The CDR3 length is 14 residues. CDR1 SGHRS and CDR2 YFSETQ come from the germline V gene. V dropped 6 bases and J dropped 3; count of bases not matched to a gene: 4. The CDR3 protein is CASNTGQDTGELFF. DNA of the CDR3: TGCGCCAGCAACACGGGACAGGACACCGGGGAGCTGTTTTTT. Full variable domain (missing parts from reference TRBV5-1 and TRBJ2-2): KAGVTQTPRYLIKTRGQQVTLSCSPISGHRSVSWYQQTPGQGLQFLFEYFSETQRNKGNFPGRFSGRQFSNSRSEMNVSTLELGDSALYLCASNTGQDTGELFFGEGSRLTVL.

The chain is built from TRBV7-2 and TRBJ1-5, with 8 bases that match TRBD1. V shed 5 bases, J shed 6 bases, and the junction held 9 bases outside the gene matches. This CDR3 comprises 15 residues. Germline assignment: CDR1 SGHTA and CDR2 FQGNSA. The chain's CDR3 is CASSIDRGLGQPQHF. Here the CDR3 DNA reads TGTGCCAGCAGCATCGACAGGGGATTGGGTCAGCCCCAGCATTTT.

CDR3 sequence (DNA): TGTGCCAGCTCCCCGTCGGCAGCCCTTAATTCACCCCTCCACTTT. It encodes CASSPSAALNSPLHF. This chain links TRBV18 with TRBJ1-6; D is uncertain. Looked up from germline, CDR1 is KGHSH and CDR2 is LQKENI. The CDR3 spans 15 residues. V was clipped by 6 bases and J by 6 bases, with 15 bases between them.

This sequence joins TRBV30 and TRBJ2-5; the match to TRBD1 covers 8 bases. Trimming cost V 2 bases and J 5 bases; bases outside gene matches: 4. CDR3 length equals 13 residues. The V gene's germline CDR1 is GTSNPN and CDR2 SVGIG (reference sequence). DNA for the CDR3: TGTGCCTGGAGTAAGAGACAGGGGGAGACCCAGTACTTC. Amino acid sequence: CAWSKRQGETQYF.

The chain joins TRBV9 to TRBJ2-3; 7 bases are shared with TRBD2. Per the germline V gene, CDR1 is SGDLS and CDR2 is YYNGEE. This CDR3 has 16 residues. The V segment lost 0 bases and the J segment 2 bases; nucleotides outside the gene matches: 6. The CDR3: CASSVVSSGSTDTQYF. In DNA form, the CDR3 reads TGTGCCAGCAGCGTAGTATCTAGCGGCTCCACAGATACGCAGTATTTT.

The chain couples TRBV7-9 to TRBJ1-1; TRBD1 matches 8 bases. The CDR3 length is 14 residues. CDR1 SEHNR and CDR2 FQNEAQ come from the germline V gene (reference sequence). Unmatched junction bases numbered 3, after V lost 2 bases and J lost 4 bases. CDR3 coding DNA: TGTGCCAGCAGCTTAAAGACAGGGGTCACTGAAGCTTTCTTT. This codes for CASSLKTGVTEAFF.

The CDR3 DNA is TGTGCCAGCAGGGGGGGGTCGGAGTTTAGCTATGGCTACACCTTC. Translated, it gives CASRGGSEFSYGYTF. J is TRBJ1-2 and V is TRBV6-1; maybe TRBD1 (5 bases). CDR1 is MNHNS and CDR2 is SASEGT in the germline V gene. This CDR3 region has 15 residues. Trimming took off 6 bases at V and 4 bases at J, with 18 bases between the two ends.

The chain couples TRBV10-3 to TRBJ2-1; either TRBD1 or TRBD2 may supply D (5 bases each). V lost 2 bases and J 4 bases, leaving 15 bases between the germline ends. This CDR3 spans 16 amino acids. CDR1 ENHRY and CDR2 SYGVKD come from the germline V gene. CDR3 bases: TGTGCCATCAGTGAGGGGTTGGGGGTAGGGTACAATGAGCAGTTCTTC. Protein product: CAISEGLGVGYNEQFF.

The chain combines TRBV5-1 with TRBJ2-6; D unresolved. Per germline, CDR1 SGHRS and CDR2 YFSETQ. CDR3 length: 16 amino acids. The ends were cut back, 0 bases at V and 3 bases at J, with 10 bases in the middle. CDR3 in DNA: TGCGCCAGCAGCTTGGAACCCTTGGATGGGGCCAACGTCCTGACTTTC. Translating it yields CASSLEPLDGANVLTF.

The genes are TRBV18 and TRBJ2-5; weak D call: TRBD2 (5 bases). CDR1 is KGHSH, CDR2 LQKENI, per germline. Trimming stripped 2 bases from V and 1 base from J, with 8 bases between. The CDR3 is 14 amino acids. The CDR3 DNA sequence: TGTGCCAGCTCACCAAGCGAGGGCCAAGAGACCCAGTACTTC. Amino acids: CASSPSEGQETQYF. Using reference TRBV18 and TRBJ2-5 for the parts outside the CDR3, the full variable domain is NAGVMQNPRHLVRRRGQEARLRCSPMKGHSHVYWYRQLPEEGLKFMVYLQKENIIDESGMPKERFSAEFPKEGPSILRIQQVVRGDSAAYFCASSPSEGQETQYFGPGTRLLVL.

This chain connects TRBV9 to TRBJ2-2, with 9 nucleotides matching TRBD2. This CDR3 comprises 15 residues. Germline V gene lookup returns CDR1 SGDLS and CDR2 YYNGEE. With V trimmed by 4 bases and J by 4 bases, 5 bases remained unmatched. DNA of the CDR3: TGTGCCAGCAGCCCGTATAGCGGGAGCACCGGGGAGCTGTTTTTT. Its protein product is CASSPYSGSTGELFF.

The chain employs TRBV9 and TRBJ1-5; D is perhaps TRBD1 (5 bases). The germline V and J ends were trimmed by 4 bases and 5 bases, with 16 bases remaining between them. Looked up from germline, CDR1 is SGDLS and CDR2 is YYNGEE. The CDR3 contains 15 residues. In nucleotides, the CDR3 is TGTGCCAGCAGCCCCGGTGGTCAGGGACATCAGCCCCAGCATTTT. Amino acid sequence: CASSPGGQGHQPQHF.

The CDR3 region is CASGFGQGAYGYTF. The CDR3 DNA sequence: TGTGCTAGTGGTTTCGGACAGGGGGCTTATGGCTACACCTTC. The J gene is TRBJ1-2, the V gene TRBV12-5; TRBD1 aligns across 11 bases. Germline values: CDR1 LGHNT, CDR2 FRNRAP. The length of the CDR3 is 14 residues. Unmatched junction bases numbered 2, after V lost 3 bases and J lost 5 bases. The full variable domain, rest sourced from reference TRBV12-5 and TRBJ1-2, is DARVTQTPRHKVTEMGQEVTMRCQPILGHNTVFWYRQTMMQGLELLAYFRNRAPLDDSGMPKDRFSAEMPDATLATLKIQPSEPRDSAVYFCASGFGQGAYGYTFGSGTRLTVV.

The DNA for the CDR3 is TGCGCCAGCTCTTGGGCAGGGTTGAACGAGCAGTACTTC. Translated: CASSWAGLNEQYF. This chain links TRBV5-1 with TRBJ2-7; tentative D call: TRBD1 (5 bases). Germline V gene sequence: CDR1 SGHRS, CDR2 YFSETQ. V was shortened by 7 bases and J by 5 bases, with 16 bases between the two germline ends. The CDR3 runs 13 residues.

Concerning this clone: Different DNA sequences within this sample yield the same CDR3. The genes are TRBV5-1 and TRBJ1-2, with D unresolved. The CDR3 covers 13 residues. V dropped 7 bases and J dropped 4 bases, with 14 bases sitting between them. Germline-derived CDR1 and CDR2 are SGHRS and YFSETQ. In nucleotides, the CDR3 is TGCGCCAGCGCCTTTACAAGTCTCTATGGCTACACCTTC. It translates to CASAFTSLYGYTF.